This T cell receptor (beta chain) was captured in a study of blood T cells in healthy people across ages. The study's findings and limits: Diversity estimates from one million T cells were considered underestimates.

In each sample, at least 6.5 million PBMCs were isolated. With respect to this clonotype: Its antigen is still unknown.

CDR1 and CDR2 (germline): SGDLS, YYNGEE. Trimming left V 3 bases short and J 0 bases short, with 7 bases between. The CDR3 is 15 residues long. Next came a second PCR, run for about 7 to 12 cycles, which used a sample-barcoded 5' primer along with a J-beta primer mix. TCRdb re-analysed the 5' RACE reads in MiXCR, keeping a single row per CDR3 protein. The repertoire holds roughly 2 million distinct CDR3 sequences, roughly 52% seen once, with roughly 2.1% in the top ten. The sample comprised blood. The source is a woman aged 40 to 55 in good health. The chain has TRBV9 and TRBJ2-6, with D unclear. The CDR3 loop is CASSAYSSGANVLTF. CDR3 nucleotides: TGTGCCAGCAGCGCCTACAGCTCTGGGGCCAACGTCCTGACTTTC.